A single sample is the source of the 18 T cell receptor beta chains below, sequenced in a study of blood T cell repertoires in COVID-19. This table comes from immunoSEQ multiplex PCR, and its TCRdb copy is limited to in-frame clones, with some not included. The data contain about 200,000 clones, around 87% of them singletons. The sequencing input was peripheral blood. These receptors all stem from a man in his sixties with acute or convalescent COVID-19.

The chain couples TRBV27 to TRBJ2-7; 7 nucleotides match TRBD1. The CDR3 has 11 amino acids. Germline values: CDR1 MNHEY, CDR2 SMNVEV (reference sequence). Trimming took 8 bases from V and 6 from J; bases not matched to a gene: 4. The CDR3 DNA reads as TGTGCCAGCCGCACAGGGGTCGAGCAGTACTTC. Translation gives CASRTGVEQYF.

This clone was counted once. V and J are TRBV5-1 and TRBJ2-7; 8 positions match TRBD1. The CDR3 length is 15 residues. CDR1 SGHRS and CDR2 YFSETQ come from the germline V gene. V was clipped by 3 bases and J by 1 base; unmatched bases: 6. In nucleotides, the CDR3 is TGCGCCAGCAGCTCCGACAGGGGAGGATCCTACGAGCAGTACTTC. Translated: CASSSDRGGSYEQYF.

In DNA form, the CDR3 reads TGTGCCGGGACCGGCGGGGGATTTTGGGAAAAACTGTTTTTT. This sequence encodes CAGTGGGFWEKLFF. V gene TRBV30 combines with J gene TRBJ1-4, with D perhaps matching TRBD1 (5 bases). The CDR3 runs to 14 residues. V was trimmed by 8 bases and J by 8 bases, leaving 21 bases between them. Looked up from germline, CDR1 is GTSNPN and CDR2 is SVGIG (reference sequence).

Written as DNA, the CDR3 is TGTGCCAGCAGCCAAGACAGCTATGGCTACACCTTC. The encoded protein is CASSQDSYGYTF. The rearrangement links TRBV7-2 to TRBJ1-2; a possible D gene is TRBD1 (5 bases). V was pared by 5 bases and J by 4 bases, with 8 bases between. Germline CDR1 reads SGHTA; CDR2 reads FQGNSA. CDR3 length equals 12 residues. The full variable domain, with the rest looked up from reference TRBV7-2 and TRBJ1-2, is GAGVSQSPSNKVTEKGKDVELRCDPISGHTALYWYRQSLGQGLEFLIYFQGNSAPDKSGLPSDRFSAERTGGSVSTLTIQRTQQEDSAVYLCASSQDSYGYTFGSGTRLTVV.

The chain couples TRBV9 to TRBJ2-1; 9 bases align to TRBD2. The CDR3 runs 17 residues. Losses at the gene ends were 2 bases for V and 4 bases for J; bases not matched to a gene: 10. Germline V lookup: CDR1 SGDLS, CDR2 YYNGEE. The CDR3: CASSVSSGGTPYNEQFF. The CDR3 DNA follows: TGTGCCAGCAGCGTTTCCAGCGGGGGGACTCCATACAATGAGCAGTTCTTC. Full variable domain (outside the CDR3, taken from reference TRBV9 and TRBJ2-1): DSGVTQTPKHLITATGQRVTLRCSPRSGDLSVYWYQQSLDQGLQFLIQYYNGEERAKGNILERFSAQQFPDLHSELNLSSLELGDSALYFCASSVSSGGTPYNEQFFGPGTRLTVL.

This chain connects TRBV4-1 to TRBJ2-3; TRBD1 aligns across 7 bases. The CDR3 spans 16 residues. The V and J ends lost 3 bases and 0 bases, in that order; junction bases with no gene match: 6. Germline CDR1 is MGHRA and CDR2 is YSYEKL. CDR3 DNA sequence: TGCGCCAGCAGCCATGCACAGGGGCCTAGCACAGATACGCAGTATTTT. It translates to CASSHAQGPSTDTQYF.

This sequence joins TRBV5-1 and TRBJ2-2; 7 positions agree with TRBD2. Germline V CDR1 and CDR2: SGHRS, YFSETQ. Trimming took 5 bases from V and 6 from J; bases not matched to a gene: 7. This CDR3 has 14 amino acids. DNA for the CDR3: TGCGCCAGCAGGATCTGGGAGGGCGCCGGGGAGCTGTTTTTT. Protein product: CASRIWEGAGELFF.

V is TRBV25-1 and J is TRBJ1-2, with D possibly being TRBD1 (5 bases). CDR1 is MGHDK, CDR2 SYGVNS, per germline. This CDR3 is 17 amino acids long. V was trimmed by 4 bases and J by 7 bases, leaving 25 bases between them. CDR3 amino acids: CASSGGRGNLVSGGYTF. In nucleotides, the CDR3 is TGTGCCAGCAGTGGGGGACGGGGGAACCTCGTATCTGGTGGCTACACCTTC.

Only one count was recorded for this clone. The chain carries TRBV28 and TRBJ2-7; perhaps TRBD2 as D (5 bases). The germline CDR1 and CDR2 sequences are MDHEN and SYDVKM. The CDR3 contains 16 residues. Between the trimmed V and J ends, which lost 3 bases and 0 bases, there was a span of 15 bases. The CDR3 region is CASSFSWRATSYEQYF. CDR3 DNA sequence: TGTGCCAGCAGTTTTTCCTGGCGGGCCACCTCCTACGAGCAGTACTTC.

The rearrangement joins TRBV15 to TRBJ2-2, with 7 bases identical to TRBD1. CDR1 and CDR2 from the germline V gene are LNHNV and YYDKDF (reference sequence). The CDR3 consists of 15 residues. Germline trimming cut 0 bases from V and 5 bases from J; bases unmatched to any gene: 3. CDR3 sequence: CATSRDGRGTGELFF. In DNA, the CDR3 is TGTGCCACCAGCAGAGATGGCAGGGGGACCGGGGAGCTGTTTTTT.

This clone has a single count. V is TRBV6-5 and J is TRBJ2-7; TRBD1 matches 10 bases. The CDR3 spans 15 residues. CDR1 is MNHEY, CDR2 SVGAGI, per germline. With V trimmed by 3 bases and J by 2 bases, 4 bases remained unmatched. In DNA, the CDR3 is TGTGCCAGCAGTTATGGGACAGGGGTACCCTACGAGCAGTACTTC. Protein sequence: CASSYGTGVPYEQYF.

This chain connects TRBV4-3 to TRBJ2-2, with TRBD1 matching 9 bases. The CDR3 totals 17 residues. Germline values: CDR1 LGHNA, CDR2 YSLEER. The V and J ends lost 4 bases and 0 bases, in that order; junction bases with no gene match: 6. CDR3 region: CASSRADRGANTGELFF. CDR3 sequence (DNA): TGCGCCAGCAGCCGAGCAGACAGGGGGGCGAACACCGGGGAGCTGTTTTTT.

This clone has more than one count but fewer than ten. The J gene is TRBJ1-1, the V gene TRBV29-1, with D possibly TRBD1 on 6 matching bases. Trimming cost V 0 bases and J 1 base, with 15 bases left between them. Germline V lookup: CDR1 SQVTM, CDR2 ANQGSEA. The CDR3 covers 16 residues. The CDR3, as DNA: TGCAGCGTTGAAGACGCTCCAGGGGCATGGAACACTGAAGCTTTCTTT. Translation gives CSVEDAPGAWNTEAFF.

CDR3 in amino acids: CASSPGSGGRDTQYF. The CDR3 DNA is TGTGCCAGCAGCCCGGGGTCCGGGGGGCGGGATACGCAGTATTTT. This chain connects TRBV7-8 to TRBJ2-3; D perhaps matches TRBD2 (7 bases). V was trimmed by 5 bases and J by 6 bases, leaving 18 bases between them. From germline, CDR1 is SGHVS and CDR2 FQNEAQ. The CDR3 consists of 15 residues. Together with reference TRBV7-8 and TRBJ2-3, the CDR3 gives the full variable domain: GAGVSQSPRYKVAKRGQDVALRCDPISGHVSLFWYQQALGQGPEFLTYFQNEAQLDKSGLPSDRFFAERPEGSVSTLKIQRTQQEDSAVYLCASSPGSGGRDTQYFGPGTRLTVL.

V usage is TRBV12-5 and J usage is TRBJ2-2, with D uncertain. The CDR3 runs to 12 residues. Trimming took off 5 bases at V and 5 bases at J, with 6 bases between the two ends. Germline CDR1 reads LGHNT; CDR2 reads FRNRAP. CDR3 loop: CASGVITGELFF. CDR3 nucleotide sequence: TGTGCTAGTGGTGTAATAACCGGGGAGCTGTTTTTT.

The DNA of the CDR3 is TGTGCCAGCAGCACCCATGGGAGCAGGGGTGGAAACACCATATATTTT. Protein product: CASSTHGSRGGNTIYF. The chain recombines TRBV3-1 (or the pseudogene TRBV3-2) with TRBJ1-3, with D possibly TRBD1 on 6 matching bases. Germline CDR1 and CDR2: LGHDT and YNNKEL (reference sequence). Deletions cut 5 bases from V and 3 bases from J, with 17 bases between. This CDR3 spans 16 amino acids.

The V gene is TRBV25-1, the J gene TRBJ2-7, with 7 nucleotides matching TRBD1. The V and J ends lost 6 bases and 2 bases, in that order; junction bases with no gene match: 4. Germline V gives CDR1 MGHDK, CDR2 SYGVNS. CDR3 length equals 13 residues. In DNA form, the CDR3 reads TGTGCCAGCAGGGAAGGGGGCCCCTACGAGCAGTACTTC. Translation: CASREGGPYEQYF.

This rearrangement joins TRBV2 to TRBJ2-2; weak D call: TRBD1 (6 bases). With 8 bases removed from V and 2 bases from J, the gap between germline ends came to 12 bases. CDR3 length: 14 amino acids. Germline CDR1 is SNHLY and CDR2 is FYNNEI. The CDR3 loop is CASWRQANTGELFF. In nucleotides, the CDR3 is TGTGCCAGCTGGAGACAGGCTAACACCGGGGAGCTGTTTTTT.